This T cell receptor beta chain emerged from a study of blood T cell repertoires in COVID-19. The CDR3 loop spans 13 amino acids. Germline values: CDR1 MNHEY, CDR2 SVGEGT. Trimming pared 5 bases from V and 2 bases from J, leaving 9 bases between. As handled by the study authors: From reference gene primer amplification, estimates of nucleated cell counts were derived. Clones were sequenced by immunoSEQ multiplex PCR, and TCRdb holds only the in-frame ones, with some missing. V and J calls and clone size follow that table, whereas D and trimming were derived from the DNA. Of fewer than 300,000 clones listed, 90% to 95% are singletons.

The sequencing sample was made of peripheral blood. V and J are TRBV6-2 or TRBV6-3 and TRBJ2-5, with D possibly TRBD1 on 6 matching bases. The sequence was obtained from a woman aged 25 to 39 with COVID-19, enrolled during active disease. The CDR3 region has the DNA TGTGCCAGCAGTCGGACAGCTCAAGAGACCCAGTACTTC. Residues: CASSRTAQETQYF.